This T cell receptor beta chain was captured by sequencing in a study of blood T cell repertoires in COVID-19. Study details: The United States, Italy and Spain were the sources of the acute and convalescent COVID-19 samples. Nucleic acid was either cDNA or gDNA, and it came from T cells, B-cell-depleted T cells, or PBMCs.

In the source study's methods: Counts of nucleated cells, estimated from reference gene primer amplification, were obtained. Libraries were prepared by immunoSEQ multiplex PCR; TCRdb keeps only in-frame clonotypes and omits some of them. The V and J calls and clone size are taken from that table; D and trimming were inferred from the DNA. This sample yields about 280,000 clones, of which around four fifths are seen a single time; 7.5% to 10% belongs to the top ten. The CDR3 consists of 16 residues. The chain joins TRBV21-1 to TRBJ2-1; no DNA check was done on the table's D call, TRBD2. TRBV21-1 is given as a pseudogene. Sequenced: peripheral blood. The receptor's source is a woman aged 45-65 years who had recovered from COVID-19. CDR3 DNA: TGTGCCAGCAGCAAAGGTCTGGCGGGAGGGGCCAATGAGCAGTTCTTC. Translating gives CASSKGLAGGANEQFF.